This entry features one T cell receptor beta chain sequence. A read error may produce the germline difference seen at one junction end. These data originate in a study of T cell changes during pregnancy in multiple sclerosis. The CDR3 is 14 amino acids. Produced via immunoSEQ multiplex PCR; TCRdb's table is partial and in-frame only. This table has about 79,000 clones, about 93% appearing once. The receptor comes from a female donor with multiple sclerosis, enrolled in a pregnancy study. The chain couples TRBV23-1 to TRBJ2-5; TRBD2 aligns across 7 bases. TRBV23-1 is given ORF status, its function remaining uncertain. The sequenced sample was CD4+ T cells from peripheral blood mononuclear cells, obtained in the second trimester of pregnancy. CDR3 amino acids: CASRQWTSRETQYF. CDR3 in DNA: TGCGCCAGCAGACAATGGACTAGTCGGGAGACCCAGTACTTC.